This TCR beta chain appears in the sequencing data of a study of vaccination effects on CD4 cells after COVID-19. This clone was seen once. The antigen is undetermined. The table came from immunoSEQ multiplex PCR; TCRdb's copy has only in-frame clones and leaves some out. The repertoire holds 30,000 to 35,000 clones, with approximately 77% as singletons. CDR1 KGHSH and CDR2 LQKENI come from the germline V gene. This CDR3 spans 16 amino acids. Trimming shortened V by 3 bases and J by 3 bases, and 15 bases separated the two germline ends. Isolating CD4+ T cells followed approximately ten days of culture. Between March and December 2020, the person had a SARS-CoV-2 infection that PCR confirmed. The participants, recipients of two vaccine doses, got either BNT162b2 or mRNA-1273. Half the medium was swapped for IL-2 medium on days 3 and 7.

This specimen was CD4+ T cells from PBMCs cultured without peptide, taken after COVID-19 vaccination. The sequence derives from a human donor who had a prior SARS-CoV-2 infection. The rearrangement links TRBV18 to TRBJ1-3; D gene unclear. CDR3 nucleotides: TGTGCCAGCTCACCTGAGGGAGCTTCTGGTGGAAACACCATATATTTT. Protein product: CASSPEGASGGNTIYF.